The 23 T cell receptor beta chains in this list originate from one sample, sequenced in a study of shared clonotypes between healthy human individuals. Using immunoSEQ multiplex PCR, the repertoire was profiled, and TCRdb retains in-frame clones only, with some absent. The table includes about 2.3 million clones, roughly 93% detected once. Material for sequencing was naive CD4+ T cells from PBMCs. Subset in this sample: CD45RA+ positively selected. The origin of the receptors is a man aged 18 to 29 in good health. Some clones in this sample may be carry-over from other donors' samples.

V gene TRBV28 combines with J gene TRBJ2-7; weak D call: TRBD1 (5 bases). Germline V lookup: CDR1 MDHEN, CDR2 SYDVKM. The V gene lost 2 bases and the J gene lost 2 bases, with 13 bases spanning the gap. The CDR3 runs to 15 residues. The CDR3 sequence: CASSLGSIGAYEQYF. The CDR3 coding sequence is TGTGCCAGCAGTTTAGGATCCATAGGGGCCTACGAGCAGTACTTC.

The chain joins TRBV5-4 to TRBJ1-2; weak D call: TRBD1 (6 bases). CDR3 length: 15 amino acids. The germline V and J ends were trimmed by 0 bases and 4 bases, with 13 bases remaining between them. Looked up from germline, CDR1 is SGHNT and CDR2 is YYREEE (reference sequence). CDR3 amino acids: CASSLGTRGSYGYTF. CDR3 in DNA: TGTGCCAGCAGCTTGGGGACGAGGGGGTCCTATGGCTACACCTTC.

Here the CDR3 reads CASSQAKPGQGVSTQYF. For the CDR3, the DNA is TGTGCCAGCAGCCAGGCTAAACCGGGCCAAGGGGTGAGTACGCAGTATTTT. V is TRBV4-2 and J is TRBJ2-3; D is perhaps TRBD1 (5 bases). The CDR3 has 17 amino acids. Germline values: CDR1 LGHNA, CDR2 YNFKEQ. With 3 bases removed from V and 8 bases from J, the gap between germline ends came to 24 bases.

This rearrangement joins TRBV7-3 to TRBJ2-1; 10 bases line up with TRBD2. Unmatched junction bases numbered 9, after V lost 5 bases and J lost 5 bases. This CDR3 comprises 16 residues. Per germline, CDR1 SGHTA and CDR2 FQGTGA. CDR3 region: CASSAGSAGGHNEQFF. The CDR3 region has the DNA TGTGCCAGCAGCGCTGGGTCAGCGGGAGGGCACAATGAGCAGTTCTTC.

The chain recombines TRBV5-1 with TRBJ1-4, with 7 bases lining up with TRBD1. The CDR3 spans 16 residues. CDR1 is SGHRS and CDR2 is YFSETQ in the germline V gene. Trimming removed 4 bases from V and 5 bases from J; junction bases left unmatched: 11. CDR3 sequence reads: CASSPQGGQRNEKLFF. In DNA form, the CDR3 reads TGCGCCAGCAGCCCCCAGGGGGGACAGAGGAATGAAAAACTGTTTTTT. Full variable domain (outside the CDR3, taken from reference TRBV5-1 and TRBJ1-4): KAGVTQTPRYLIKTRGQQVTLSCSPISGHRSVSWYQQTPGQGLQFLFEYFSETQRNKGNFPGRFSGRQFSNSRSEMNVSTLELGDSALYLCASSPQGGQRNEKLFFGSGTQLSVL.

J is TRBJ1-5 and V is TRBV7-2; 7 positions match TRBD1. This CDR3 spans 14 amino acids. After removal of 3 bases from V and 6 bases from J, the junction contained 5 bases not matched to a gene. Germline CDR1 reads SGHTA; CDR2 reads FQGNSA. CDR3 region: CASSFTGEGQPQHF. In DNA, the CDR3 is TGTGCCAGCAGCTTTACAGGGGAGGGTCAGCCCCAGCATTTT.

The rearrangement joins TRBV11-2 to TRBJ2-5; D remains unclear. Germline-derived CDR1 and CDR2 are SGHAT and FQNNGV. The CDR3 contains 12 residues. The V end was cut by 2 bases, the J end by 5 bases, with 6 bases between. Here the CDR3 reads CASSLWGETQYF. In DNA, the CDR3 is TGTGCCAGCAGCTTATGGGGTGAGACCCAGTACTTC.

The V and J genes are TRBV28 and TRBJ1-1; 9 bases agree with TRBD1. The CDR3 consists of 15 residues. Germline loops: CDR1 MDHEN, CDR2 SYDVKM. The ends lost 7 bases at V and 5 bases at J; junction bases unmatched: 11. CDR3 amino acids: CASTDSRQGGTEAFF. CDR3 DNA: TGTGCCAGCACCGACTCAAGACAGGGGGGGACTGAAGCTTTCTTT.

The chain links TRBV5-1 to TRBJ2-6; D remains unclear. With 0 bases removed from V and 0 bases from J, the gap between germline ends came to 10 bases. This CDR3 spans 17 amino acids. From germline, CDR1 is SGHRS and CDR2 YFSETQ. The CDR3 reads CASSLVLNPSGANVLTF. The CDR3 coding sequence is TGCGCCAGCAGCTTGGTTTTGAACCCCTCTGGGGCCAACGTCCTGACTTTC.

The table lists this clone with a few counts. This same CDR3 is encoded by further DNA sequences in the sample. The V and J genes are TRBV2 and TRBJ1-2; a weak D match, TRBD1 (5 bases). The CDR3 is made up of 13 amino acids. Germline loops: CDR1 SNHLY, CDR2 FYNNEI. V dropped 8 bases and J dropped 0 bases, with 10 bases sitting between them. As DNA, the CDR3 is TGTGCCAGCTTTGGGACGGCTAACTATGGCTACACCTTC. This translates into CASFGTANYGYTF.

This chain joins TRBV29-1 and TRBJ1-1; a possible D gene is TRBD1 (6 bases). Germline V gives CDR1 SQVTM, CDR2 ANQGSEA. Trimming removed 1 base at V and 4 bases at J, with 10 bases between. This CDR3 is 13 amino acids long. The CDR3 sequence is CSVEGQAPTEAFF. CDR3 coding DNA: TGCAGCGTTGAAGGACAGGCCCCCACTGAAGCTTTCTTT.

The genes are TRBV2 and TRBJ1-5; D is perhaps TRBD1 (5 bases). The CDR3 spans 14 residues. Germline V gene lookup returns CDR1 SNHLY and CDR2 FYNNEI. V was trimmed by 5 bases and J by 3 bases, leaving 11 bases between them. The CDR3 loop reads CASSQGTVNQPQHF. The CDR3 DNA is TGTGCCAGCAGTCAAGGGACCGTCAATCAGCCCCAGCATTTT.

The chain uses TRBV28 and TRBJ2-5; D perhaps matches TRBD1 (6 bases). The ends were cut back, 3 bases at V and 3 bases at J, with 14 bases in the middle. The CDR3 is 15 residues long. CDR1 and CDR2 from the germline V gene are MDHEN and SYDVKM. The CDR3, as DNA: TGTGCCAGCAGTTTGACCGGACAGCCGGAAGAGACCCAGTACTTC. It translates to CASSLTGQPEETQYF. The full variable domain, its missing parts supplied by reference TRBV28 and TRBJ2-5, is DVKVTQSSRYLVKRTGEKVFLECVQDMDHENMFWYRQDPGLGLRLIYFSYDVKMKEKGDIPEGYSVSREKKERFSLILESASTNQTSMYLCASSLTGQPEETQYFGPGTRLLVL.

As to this clone: The same CDR3 also results from other DNA sequences found in this sample. J is TRBJ2-3 and V is TRBV2; D is perhaps TRBD1 (5 bases). V was shortened by 3 bases and J by 1 base, with 8 bases between the two germline ends. Germline CDR1 and CDR2: SNHLY and FYNNEI. The length of the CDR3 is 14 residues. The CDR3 nucleotides read TGTGCCAGCAGTGATCAGGGTGGCACAGATACGCAGTATTTT. Translating gives CASSDQGGTDTQYF.

The chain employs TRBV4-3 and TRBJ2-1; 9 bases align to TRBD2. Unmatched junction bases numbered 3, after V lost 6 bases and J lost 0 bases. The V gene's germline CDR1 is LGHNA and CDR2 YSLEER. CDR3 length equals 15 residues. This CDR3 is CASRRSGSSYNEQFF. For the CDR3, the DNA is TGCGCCAGCAGGCGTAGCGGGAGCTCCTACAATGAGCAGTTCTTC.

The rearrangement uses TRBV7-3 and TRBJ2-5; a weak D match, TRBD1 (6 bases). The CDR3 totals 15 residues. Germline V gene data show CDR1 as SGHTA and CDR2 as FQGTGA. The V gene lost 3 bases and the J gene lost 6 bases, with 17 bases spanning the gap. The CDR3 nucleotides read TGTGCCAGCAGCTTCTCGGGACAACCGGGACAGACCCAGTACTTC. Translating it yields CASSFSGQPGQTQYF.

The chain is built from TRBV5-6 and TRBJ1-2; 7 nucleotides match TRBD1. The V gene end was trimmed by 4 bases and the J gene end by 7 bases; junction bases not matched to a gene: 7. The CDR3 has 13 residues. Per the germline V gene, CDR1 is SGHDT and CDR2 is YYEEEE. CDR3 region: CASSTLDRAGYTF. The CDR3 coding sequence is TGTGCCAGCAGCACGCTTGACAGGGCTGGCTACACCTTC.

J is TRBJ1-5 and V is TRBV28; D not certain. Trimming stripped 6 bases from V and 7 bases from J, with 10 bases between. The CDR3 spans 12 residues. Germline values: CDR1 MDHEN, CDR2 SYDVKM. Here the CDR3 DNA reads TGTGCCAGCAGCCAAGGGCAACAGCCCCAGCATTTT. As protein: CASSQGQQPQHF.

This chain connects TRBV5-1 to TRBJ1-4; possible D gene TRBD1, 6 bases. The CDR3 runs to 15 residues. Germline-derived CDR1 and CDR2 are SGHRS and YFSETQ. Trimming shortened V by 1 base and J by 6 bases, and 13 bases separated the two germline ends. DNA for the CDR3: TGCGCCAGCAGCTTGTTCAGGGGAGGAGATGAAAAACTGTTTTTT. Translated, it gives CASSLFRGGDEKLFF.

This chain uses TRBV27 with TRBJ1-1, with D perhaps matching TRBD1 (6 bases). The CDR3 contains 16 residues. From germline, CDR1 is MNHEY and CDR2 SMNVEV (reference sequence). The V gene lost 4 bases and the J gene lost 0 bases, with 15 bases spanning the gap. The CDR3 is CASSSGLGQLNTEAFF. CDR3 sequence (DNA): TGTGCCAGCAGTTCGGGCCTGGGACAATTGAACACTGAAGCTTTCTTT.

The chain's CDR3 is CASSVYGGNTDTQYF. CDR3 DNA sequence: TGTGCCAGCAGCGTATACGGCGGGAACACAGATACGCAGTATTTT. The chain uses TRBV9 and TRBJ2-3, with D perhaps TRBD2 (6 bases). The germline V gene has CDR1 SGDLS and CDR2 YYNGEE. The CDR3 covers 15 residues. The V end was cut by 1 base, the J end by 2 bases, with 11 bases between.

This chain links TRBV5-5 with TRBJ2-1; D is uncertain. V was clipped by 3 bases and J by 5 bases, with 15 bases between them. The germline CDR1 and CDR2 sequences are SGHKS and YYEKEE (reference sequence). The CDR3 totals 15 residues. Written as DNA, the CDR3 is TGTGCCAGCAGCTCCGACCCCCGGGCCCACAATGAGCAGTTCTTC. Translation: CASSSDPRAHNEQFF.

V and J are TRBV6-6 and TRBJ2-7; D is perhaps TRBD2 (6 bases). The CDR3 runs to 14 residues. Germline V lookup: CDR1 MNHNY, CDR2 SVGAGI (reference sequence). The V and J ends lost 3 bases and 6 bases respectively, with 15 bases between them. The CDR3 region has the DNA TGTGCCAGCAGTTATGGCGGGAAGCTTAGCGAGCAGTACTTC. It yields the protein CASSYGGKLSEQYF.